Shown below are 14 T cell receptor beta chains from a single sample sequenced in a study of T-cell reconstitution after alpha-beta-depleted transplantation in children. Researchers prepared the TCRbeta library using unique molecular identifiers, the study reports. TCRdb reprocessed the PCR reads with MiXCR, giving one entry per CDR3 protein. The sample yields some 830,000 distinct CDR3 sequences, roughly 16% seen once. The source material was PBMCs, mostly from graft donor cells, sampled 360 days after TCRalphabeta/CD19-depleted stem cell transplant. All receptors come from a male patient under 18 who had a stem cell transplant for acute lymphoblastic leukemia, so the T cells may come from the graft donor.

V gene TRBV27 combines with J gene TRBJ1-1, with D unclear. Germline V lookup: CDR1 MNHEY, CDR2 SMNVEV (reference sequence). The CDR3 has 15 residues. V gave up 5 bases and J gave up 4 bases, with 17 bases separating them. This chain's CDR3 is CASSPLGVWGTEAFF. Written as DNA, the CDR3 is TGTGCCAGCAGTCCCCTCGGGGTCTGGGGCACTGAAGCTTTCTTT.

CDR3 amino acids: CASSQPLTGPYNEQFF. CDR3 bases: TGCGCCAGCAGCCAACCTCTCACGGGGCCCTACAATGAGCAGTTCTTC. The chain is built from TRBV5-1 and TRBJ2-1; D assignment may be TRBD1 or TRBD2 (5 bases each). The CDR3 totals 16 residues. Germline loops: CDR1 SGHRS, CDR2 YFSETQ. The V gene lost 4 bases and the J gene lost 2 bases, with 16 bases spanning the gap. The full variable domain, rest sourced from reference TRBV5-1 and TRBJ2-1, is KAGVTQTPRYLIKTRGQQVTLSCSPISGHRSVSWYQQTPGQGLQFLFEYFSETQRNKGNFPGRFSGRQFSNSRSEMNVSTLELGDSALYLCASSQPLTGPYNEQFFGPGTRLTVL.

The chain uses TRBV27 and TRBJ2-1; 7 nucleotides align to TRBD1. This CDR3 spans 14 amino acids. The V segment lost 5 bases and the J segment 7 bases; nucleotides outside the gene matches: 8. CDR1 is MNHEY, CDR2 SMNVEV, per germline (reference sequence). The CDR3 loop reads CASSPRDSRNEQFF. In DNA, the CDR3 is TGTGCCAGCAGTCCCCGGGACAGCCGGAATGAGCAGTTCTTC.

The rearrangement links TRBV12-3 or TRBV12-4 to TRBJ2-7; D is uncertain. The CDR3 has 13 residues. V gave up 5 bases and J gave up 2 bases, with 10 bases separating them. CDR3 coding DNA: TGTGCCAGCAGTCGCGGTCATCCCTACGAGCAGTACTTC. This encodes CASSRGHPYEQYF.

This sequence joins TRBV4-2 and TRBJ1-5, with D possibly TRBD1 on 6 matching bases. The CDR3 runs 17 residues. With 4 bases removed from V and 4 bases from J, the gap between germline ends came to 20 bases. The germline V gene encodes CDR1 LGHNA and CDR2 YNFKEQ. This CDR3 reads CASSPTSRTQGNQPQHF. The CDR3 DNA sequence: TGTGCCAGCAGCCCCACTTCTCGTACACAGGGAAATCAGCCCCAGCATTTT.

This clonotype was detected a few times. The V gene is TRBV24-1, the J gene TRBJ2-1; D gene unclear. V was pared by 3 bases and J by 3 bases, with 5 bases between. The CDR3 extends over 13 amino acids. CDR1 and CDR2 (germline): KGHDR, SFDVKD. The CDR3 here is CATSDNHYNEQFF. The CDR3 bases are TGTGCCACCAGTGATAACCACTACAATGAGCAGTTCTTC.

The rearrangement uses TRBV30 and TRBJ1-1; 10 nucleotides align to TRBD1. There are 14 residues in the CDR3. Per germline, CDR1 GTSNPN and CDR2 SVGIG (reference sequence). After removal of 4 bases from V and 3 bases from J, the junction contained 5 bases not matched to a gene. CDR3 DNA sequence: TGTGCCTGGACCCTGGACAGGGGGTACACTGAAGCTTTCTTT. This codes for CAWTLDRGYTEAFF.

The V and J genes are TRBV5-1 and TRBJ2-3; 10 nucleotides match TRBD1. The V and J ends lost 0 bases and 5 bases, in that order; junction bases with no gene match: 6. CDR3 length: 16 amino acids. The germline gives CDR1 SGHRS, CDR2 YFSETQ. The CDR3 DNA is TGCGCCAGCAGCTTGGTCGGGACAGGGGATCAAGATACGCAGTATTTT. Its protein product is CASSLVGTGDQDTQYF. The entire variable domain, with the rest obtained from reference TRBV5-1 and TRBJ2-3, is as follows: KAGVTQTPRYLIKTRGQQVTLSCSPISGHRSVSWYQQTPGQGLQFLFEYFSETQRNKGNFPGRFSGRQFSNSRSEMNVSTLELGDSALYLCASSLVGTGDQDTQYFGPGTRLTVL.

This clonotype occurred a few times. The chain links TRBV5-6 to TRBJ2-7; 9 bases are shared with TRBD1. The CDR3 spans 17 residues. Germline V gene lookup returns CDR1 SGHDT and CDR2 YYEEEE. Trimming took 5 bases from V and 2 from J; bases not matched to a gene: 14. CDR3 amino acids: CASSTGTGPFAPYEQYF. DNA for the CDR3: TGTGCCAGCAGTACCGGGACAGGGCCATTCGCGCCCTACGAGCAGTACTTC.

This clonotype was found a few times. V is TRBV12-3 or TRBV12-4 and J is TRBJ2-3; TRBD2 might be the D (5 bases). Trimming cost V 0 bases and J 2 bases, with 9 bases left between them. The CDR3 contains 15 residues. This CDR3 reads CASSLATRSTDTQYF. CDR3 nucleotides: TGTGCCAGCAGTTTAGCAACTAGATCCACAGATACGCAGTATTTT.

This clonotype was picked up a small number of times. This chain joins TRBV6-6 and TRBJ2-5; D not certain. Between the trimmed V and J ends, which lost 2 bases and 5 bases, there was a span of 6 bases. Germline-derived CDR1 and CDR2 are MNHNY and SVGAGI (reference sequence). This CDR3 spans 12 amino acids. Written as DNA, the CDR3 is TGTGCCAGCAGTTACCCTCTGGAGACCCAGTACTTC. Translating gives CASSYPLETQYF.

This clonotype was observed a handful of times. V and J are TRBV20-1 and TRBJ2-2, with a possible D match to TRBD2 (5 bases). Germline lookup yields CDR1 DFQATT and CDR2 SNEGSKA (reference sequence). V lost 0 bases to trimming and J lost 6 bases, with 20 bases between them. The CDR3 runs 17 residues. The CDR3 nucleotides are TGCAGTGCTAGAGATCGGCGGTCGGGTAGCGATGCCGGGGAGCTGTTTTTT. Translating it yields CSARDRRSGSDAGELFF.

This chain connects TRBV25-1 to TRBJ2-7, with TRBD1 identical over 7 bases. This CDR3 is 16 amino acids long. CDR1 MGHDK and CDR2 SYGVNS come from the germline V gene. With V trimmed by 4 bases and J by 3 bases, 12 bases remained unmatched. The CDR3 sequence: CASSVDRATTFYEQYF. CDR3 sequence (DNA): TGTGCCAGCAGTGTCGACAGGGCCACTACGTTCTACGAGCAGTACTTC.

This clonotype showed up many times. The chain uses TRBV7-8 and TRBJ2-3; D is unresolved. From germline, CDR1 is SGHVS and CDR2 FQNEAQ. The CDR3 spans 12 residues. The germline V and J ends were trimmed by 5 bases and 6 bases, with 9 bases remaining between them. CDR3 sequence (DNA): TGTGCCAGCAGCCGCACCCTGGATACGCAGTATTTT. This gives the protein CASSRTLDTQYF.